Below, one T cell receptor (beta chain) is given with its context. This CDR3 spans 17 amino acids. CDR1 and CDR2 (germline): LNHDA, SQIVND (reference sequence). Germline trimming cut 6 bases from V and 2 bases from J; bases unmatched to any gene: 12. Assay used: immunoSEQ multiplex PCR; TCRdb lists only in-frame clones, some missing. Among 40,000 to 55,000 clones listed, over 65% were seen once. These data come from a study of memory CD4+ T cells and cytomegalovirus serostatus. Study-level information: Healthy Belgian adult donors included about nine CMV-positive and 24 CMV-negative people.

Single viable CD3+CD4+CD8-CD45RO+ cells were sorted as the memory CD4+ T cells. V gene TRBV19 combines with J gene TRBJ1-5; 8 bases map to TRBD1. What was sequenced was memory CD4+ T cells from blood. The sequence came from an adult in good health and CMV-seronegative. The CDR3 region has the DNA TGTGCCAGTAGGTCGGAACCAGGGGGCCAGCGCAATCAGCCCCAGCATTTT. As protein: CASRSEPGGQRNQPQHF. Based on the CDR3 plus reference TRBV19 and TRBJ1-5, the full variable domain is DGGITQSPKYLFRKEGQNVTLSCEQNLNHDAMYWYRQDPGQGLRLIYYSQIVNDFQKGDIAEGYSVSREKKESFPLTVTSAQKNPTAFYLCASRSEPGGQRNQPQHFGDGTRLSIL.